This T cell receptor (beta chain) was documented in a study of early T cells in non-severe SARS-CoV-2 infection. This clonotype was counted many times. Attached unique molecular identifiers marked individual cDNA molecules. TCRdb used MiXCR to reprocess the 5' RACE reads, holding one entry per CDR3 protein. The sample shows 50,000 to 60,000 distinct CDR3 sequences, approximately 9.9% of them seen only once. The junction had 14 bases not matched to a gene; V was cut back by 4 bases and J by 3 bases. This CDR3 region has 17 residues. Germline V gives CDR1 MNHEY, CDR2 SVGEGT. The sequence was collected from an adult who was a healthcare worker with PCR-confirmed SARS-CoV-2 infection or an uninfected control (not recorded which). Sequenced material: whole blood. The rearrangement uses TRBV6-2 or TRBV6-3 and TRBJ1-1; TRBD1 matches at 7 bases. CDR3 loop: CASSSAVSRGPDTEAFF. Written as DNA, the CDR3 is TGTGCCAGCAGTTCCGCCGTGTCTAGGGGGCCGGACACTGAAGCTTTCTTT.